This record looks at one TCR beta chain sequence and its context. Antigen unknown. The sample is drawn from a study of blood T cells in healthy people across ages. Study-wide results and limits: Naive CD4+ cells and diversity were both higher in long-lived donors than in aged donors. A roughly linear fall in TCR beta diversity per million T cells was seen with increasing age.

V was pared by 6 bases and J by 5 bases, with 13 bases between. Per the germline V gene, CDR1 is SNHLY and CDR2 is FYNNEI. This CDR3 is 14 amino acids long. Researchers collected roughly 10 milliliters of peripheral blood from every single donor. PCR was performed a second time for about 7 to 12 cycles using a sample-barcoded 5' primer and a J-beta primer mix. Via MiXCR, TCRdb re-called the 5' RACE reads, giving one row per CDR3 protein. Of about 730,000 distinct CDR3 sequences in the sample, 43% were seen once. Material: blood. This chain links TRBV2 with TRBJ2-2; D unresolved. The source of this sequence is a woman in her sixties or seventies in good health. CDR3 nucleotide sequence: TGTGCCAGCAGAGCGATTAGCAAGACCGGGGAGCTGTTTTTT. Its protein product is CASRAISKTGELFF.